The clone carrying this T cell receptor (beta chain) was counted many times. The antigen is undetermined. TCR beta cDNA was prepared out of roughly 520 ng total RNA by means of a constant-region primer. Employing slightly modified ARM-PCR, three nested multiplex PCR rounds were run, and these gave rise to the TCR beta libraries. Forward primers for TRBV1-TRBV30 and a C-beta reverse primer served the first two PCR rounds, at 10 cycles each. TCRdb independently ran MiXCR on the multiplex PCR reads; one entry per CDR3 protein. The sample holds fewer than 150,000 distinct CDR3 sequences, approximately 70% seen once. The data are from a study of tumor-infiltrating lymphocytes in primary liver carcinoma. About the research overall: Patients were both men and women, whose ages ran from 30 to 69 years.

Scientists recovered RNA and DNA together from roughly 20-30 mg of unsorted bulk tissue. Findings and limits, study-wide: Overlap between tumor regions exceeded overlap of tumor with adjacent tissue or blood. Detection in all five tumor regions applied to only about 7.5-24% of top clones.

Germline V lookup: CDR1 MNHNY, CDR2 SVGAGI (reference sequence). Trimming cost V 8 bases and J 2 bases, with 11 bases left between them. This CDR3 spans 13 amino acids. This receptor was obtained from a woman in her sixties with primary liver carcinoma and hepatitis B virus infection. The gene calls are TRBV6-6 and TRBJ2-3; weak D call: TRBD2 (5 bases). Source material: liver tumor tissue from sampling region 1. Noted subset: tumor region T1, superior pole. The CDR3 protein is CASVWRTTDTQYF. The CDR3 DNA sequence: TGTGCCAGCGTATGGAGGACCACAGATACGCAGTATTTT.